Shown below are 25 T cell receptor beta chains from a single sample sequenced in a study of molecular identifiers for immune sequencing clone quantification listed by TCRdb under 2018. Receptor libraries were prepared by PCR. This sample was sequenced with an Illumina HiSeq 4000. TCRdb reworked the public reads: Q25 trimming with fastp, MiXCR clone assembly, productive beta chains retained. Entries are consolidated by CDR3 protein sequence, retaining the most common genes and DNA. In this sample the table shows some 320,000 distinct CDR3 sequences, around 21% of which occur a single time. Of the sample, approximately 0.8% falls within the top ten clones. Sequenced material: naive CD8+ T cells from blood, with Jurkat cell RNA spiked in. The sample's cell subset or site label, in plain terms: FACS-sorted CD8+CD4-CCR7+CD45RA+ naive T cells. These receptors were taken from a human donor in good health. Some libraries in this study had Jurkat cell RNA spiked in.

The gene calls are TRBV10-3 and TRBJ2-7; 9 positions match TRBD2. Germline V gene lookup returns CDR1 ENHRY and CDR2 SYGVKD. Trimming took 6 bases from V and 3 from J; bases not matched to a gene: 3. The CDR3 length is 13 residues. The chain's CDR3 is CAIRGLAFYEQYF. As DNA, the CDR3 is TGTGCCATCAGGGGACTAGCATTCTACGAGCAGTACTTC.

The rearrangement uses TRBV4-3 and TRBJ2-3, with no clear D. Matching the DNA end better, TRBJ1-5 makes the J call doubtful. Germline V gives CDR1 LGHNA, CDR2 YSLEER. The CDR3 contains 16 residues. CDR3 protein: CASSQFKGWSTDTQHF. The CDR3 bases are TGCGCCAGCAGCCAGTTTAAGGGATGGAGCACAGATACGCAGCATTTT.

This clonotype was picked up many times. The chain has TRBV7-9 and TRBJ1-5, with D uncertain. Between the trimmed V and J ends, which lost 5 bases and 0 bases, there was a span of 11 bases. CDR1 and CDR2 (germline): SEHNR, FQNEAQ (reference sequence). This CDR3 is built from 15 residues. CDR3 loop: CASSPDGDSNQPQHF. Written as DNA, the CDR3 is TGTGCCAGCAGCCCAGATGGGGATAGCAATCAGCCCCAGCATTTT. Complete variable domain (other parts from reference TRBV7-9 and TRBJ1-5): DTGVSQNPRHKITKRGQNVTFRCDPISEHNRLYWYRQTLGQGPEFLTYFQNEAQLEKSRLLSDRFSAERPKGSFSTLEIQRTEQGDSAMYLCASSPDGDSNQPQHFGDGTRLSIL.

About this clonotype itself: This may stem from a read error, because a much larger clone lies one nucleotide away. The V and J genes are TRBV30 and TRBJ1-1, with no clear D. Germline loops: CDR1 GTSNPN, CDR2 SVGIG (reference sequence). The CDR3 is 14 amino acids. V lost 5 bases, J lost 4 bases, and 17 bases lay in between. This CDR3 is CAWGEAGLGTEAFF. The CDR3 nucleotides are TGTGCCTGGGGTGAGGCCGGCTTGGGCACTGAAGCTTTCTTT.

This clonotype was found many times. The V and J genes are TRBV12-3 or TRBV12-4 and TRBJ1-2; D is ambiguous. The V end was cut by 3 bases, the J end by 10 bases, with 9 bases between. The CDR3 runs to 11 residues. CDR3 nucleotide sequence: TGTGCCAGCAGTTTGGTATCTAACTACACCTTC. It yields the protein CASSLVSNYTF.

This clonotype was observed many times. CDR3 protein: CASSQGGPNNEQFF. The CDR3 nucleotides read TGCGCCAGCAGCCAAGGGGGGCCAAACAATGAGCAGTTCTTC. The genes are TRBV4-1 and TRBJ2-1, with a weak D call TRBD1 (6 bases). The germline V gene encodes CDR1 MGHRA and CDR2 YSYEKL. This CDR3 region has 14 residues. Trimming took 1 base from V and 5 from J, leaving 9 bases between them.

In regard to this clonotype: This may be a read error, as it is one base from a much larger clone. The CDR3 loop reads CASSLKQIMYGMNTEAFF. The CDR3 DNA reads as TGTGCCAGCAGTTTAAAGCAAATAATGTACGGCATGAACACTGAAGCTTTCTTT. The chain combines TRBV27 with TRBJ1-1, with D hard to call. The CDR3 sequence is 18 residues long. Trimming cost V 2 bases and J 0 bases, with 19 bases left between them. Germline V gives CDR1 MNHEY, CDR2 SMNVEV (reference sequence).

This clonotype has ten or more counts. The rearrangement uses TRBV20-1 and TRBJ1-2, with D possibly matching TRBD1 (5 bases). CDR1 is DFQATT and CDR2 is SNEGSKA in the germline V gene (reference sequence). The germline V and J ends were trimmed by 4 bases and 8 bases, with 20 bases remaining between them. The CDR3 sequence is 14 residues long. The CDR3 protein is CSATPSPGVEGYTF. The CDR3 bases are TGCAGTGCTACCCCCTCGCCGGGGGTAGAGGGCTACACCTTC.

The DNA of the CDR3 is TGTGCCTGGAGTGCACTGGGGACTGAAGCTTTCTTT. Its protein product is CAWSALGTEAFF. The chain recombines TRBV30 with TRBJ1-1; D gene ambiguous. Trimming pared 1 base from V and 5 bases from J, leaving 8 bases between. The V gene's germline CDR1 is GTSNPN and CDR2 SVGIG (reference sequence). CDR3 length equals 12 residues. The complete variable domain, with remaining parts taken from reference TRBV30 and TRBJ1-1, reads SQTIHQWPATLVQPVGSPLSLECTVEGTSNPNLYWYRQAAGRGLQLLFYSVGIGQISSEVPQNLSASRPQDRQFILSSKKLLLSDSGFYLCAWSALGTEAFFGQGTRLTVV.

This clonotype was recorded at least ten times. A junction end diverges from the germline sequence, so it may reflect a read error. The chain joins TRBV4-1 to TRBJ2-7; D unresolved. The CDR3 extends over 13 amino acids. Germline V gene lookup returns CDR1 MGHRA and CDR2 YSYEKL. The chain's CDR3 is CASSQDRSRTLHF. CDR3 nucleotides: TGCGCCAGCAGCCAAGATCGGAGCCGGACGCTTCACTTC.

The rearrangement joins TRBV7-3 to TRBJ2-5; D is uncertain. Germline CDR1 reads SGHTA; CDR2 reads FQGTGA. The CDR3 loop spans 14 amino acids. V shed 8 bases and J shed 0 bases, with 13 bases lying between them. The CDR3 DNA is TGTGCCAGCGACGAGATTACGTACCAAGAGACCCAGTACTTC. It specifies CASDEITYQETQYF. The full variable domain, rest sourced from reference TRBV7-3 and TRBJ2-5, is GAGVSQTPSNKVTEKGKYVELRCDPISGHTALYWYRQSLGQGPEFLIYFQGTGAADDSGLPNDRFFAVRPEGSVSTLKIQRTERGDSAVYLCASDEITYQETQYFGPGTRLLVL.

The sample holds many counts of this clonotype. The chain couples TRBV27 to TRBJ1-1, with 8 bases that match TRBD1. The V gene's germline CDR1 is MNHEY and CDR2 SMNVEV (reference sequence). Unmatched junction bases numbered 7, after V lost 5 bases and J lost 5 bases. The CDR3 consists of 14 residues. In DNA, the CDR3 is TGTGCCAGCAGTGCCAGGGGGCGGTTTACTGAAGCTTTCTTT. Protein product: CASSARGRFTEAFF.

The chain employs TRBV6-1 and TRBJ2-7; no definite D call. There are 12 residues in the CDR3. V was shortened by 1 base and J by 4 bases, with 5 bases between the two germline ends. From germline, CDR1 is MNHNS and CDR2 SASEGT. The chain's CDR3 is CASSEVGYEQYF. DNA of the CDR3: TGTGCCAGCAGTGAAGTGGGATACGAGCAGTACTTC.

This clonotype was counted at least ten times. The V gene is TRBV30, the J gene TRBJ2-4; D not certain. The CDR3 spans 14 residues. The V gene lost 0 bases and the J gene lost 8 bases, with 14 bases spanning the gap. Germline values: CDR1 GTSNPN, CDR2 SVGIG (reference sequence). The CDR3 DNA follows: TGTGCCTGGAGTGTAGGCATCGTCCTGGACATTCAGTACTTC. Its protein product is CAWSVGIVLDIQYF.

The V gene is TRBV5-5, the J gene TRBJ2-7; the D is unclear. CDR3 size: 13 residues. Germline-derived CDR1 and CDR2 are SGHKS and YYEKEE (reference sequence). Between the trimmed V and J ends, which lost 6 bases and 3 bases, there was a span of 13 bases. The CDR3 coding sequence is TGTGCCAGCACCGAGTACGCCCACTACGAGCAGTACTTC. The encoded protein is CASTEYAHYEQYF.

The sample holds a few counts of this clonotype. Possible read error: a much larger clone is one base away. This chain connects TRBV28 to TRBJ2-2, with 12 bases aligning to TRBD1. Germline CDR1 and CDR2: MDHEN and SYDVKM. The CDR3 extends over 15 amino acids. The CDR3 coding sequence is TGTGCCAGCAGCGGGACAGGGGGCGGCACCGGGGGGCTGTTTTTT. This codes for CASSGTGGGTGGLFF. Full variable domain (remainder filled in from reference TRBV28 and TRBJ2-2): DVKVTQSSRYLVKRTGEKVFLECVQDMDHENMFWYRQDPGLGLRLIYFSYDVKMKEKGDIPEGYSVSREKKERFSLILESASTNQTSMYLCASSGTGGGTGGLFFGEGSRLTVL.

The V call is TRBV5-4, the J call TRBJ2-1, with D unclear. Germline loops: CDR1 SGHNT, CDR2 YYREEE (reference sequence). Between the trimmed V and J ends, which lost 4 bases and 7 bases, there was a span of 15 bases. This CDR3 is 14 amino acids long. In nucleotides, the CDR3 is TGTGCCAGCAGCCCCTACCGATCCCCGAATGAGCAGTTCTTC. It encodes CASSPYRSPNEQFF.

In regard to this clonotype: This clone may be a read error of a much larger clone one base away. The chain is built from TRBV9 and TRBJ2-2; 11 nucleotides align to TRBD2. The CDR3 has 15 residues. Looked up from germline, CDR1 is SGDLS and CDR2 is YYNGEE. The CDR3, as DNA: TGTGCCAGCAGCGCTAGCGGGAGGTGGACCGGGGAGCTGCTTTTT. Its protein is CASSASGRWTGELLF.

This clonotype was observed a handful of times. V is TRBV16 and J is TRBJ2-7; 8 bases agree with TRBD1. Germline lookup yields CDR1 KGHSY and CDR2 FQNENV. V trimming: 0 bases; J trimming: 4 bases; junction bases outside the gene matches: 14. This CDR3 has 18 residues. CDR3: CASSQSASKTGDNYEQYF. The CDR3 bases are TGTGCCAGCAGCCAATCAGCTTCAAAGACAGGGGACAATTACGAGCAGTACTTC.

Notes on this clonotype: A much larger clonotype is one base distant, so this may be a read error. The rearrangement uses TRBV6-5 and TRBJ2-5; unclear D gene. Deletions cut 2 bases from V and 9 bases from J, with 13 bases between. This CDR3 has 13 amino acids. Germline CDR1 reads MNHEY; CDR2 reads SVGAGI. The CDR3 coding sequence is TGTGCCAGCAGTTACGGCAGGTCGGAGTCCCAGTACTTC. As protein: CASSYGRSESQYF.

This clonotype was seen repeatedly, ten times or more. V is TRBV5-4 and J is TRBJ1-4; 11 bases are a match to TRBD1. Germline assignment: CDR1 SGHNT and CDR2 YYREEE (reference sequence). The V segment lost 2 bases and the J segment 8 bases; nucleotides outside the gene matches: 2. This CDR3 has 14 amino acids. For the CDR3, the DNA is TGTGCCAGCAGCTTTGGACAGGGGGCCGAAAAACTGTTTTTT. It codes for CASSFGQGAEKLFF.

This clonotype appeared a few times. The chain recombines TRBV20-1 with TRBJ2-3, with D perhaps TRBD1 (6 bases). V lost 1 base to trimming and J lost 4 bases, with 18 bases between them. Germline V gives CDR1 DFQATT, CDR2 SNEGSKA (reference sequence). The CDR3 loop spans 16 amino acids. In nucleotides, the CDR3 is TGCAGTGCTAGAGGTTTTGGGGACGAGGGGGCAGATACGCAGTATTTT. As protein: CSARGFGDEGADTQYF.

This clonotype was seen at least ten times. In DNA form, the CDR3 reads TGCAGTGCTAGAGATCGGTCAGGGCCGTCCTACGAGCAGTACTTC. This translates into CSARDRSGPSYEQYF. The chain combines TRBV20-1 with TRBJ2-7; D may be TRBD1 (5 bases). Germline V gene lookup returns CDR1 DFQATT and CDR2 SNEGSKA (reference sequence). This CDR3 has 15 residues. V gave up 0 bases and J gave up 1 base, with 13 bases separating them.

This clonotype was seen at least ten times. The rearrangement uses TRBV28 and TRBJ2-3; a possible D gene is TRBD2 (5 bases). The CDR3 extends over 13 amino acids. Germline assignment: CDR1 MDHEN and CDR2 SYDVKM. The germline V and J ends were trimmed by 3 bases and 3 bases, with 7 bases remaining between them. The CDR3 bases are TGTGCCAGCAGTTTGGAGGTGACAGATACGCAGTATTTT. It encodes CASSLEVTDTQYF.

The gene calls are TRBV30 and TRBJ2-2; weak D call: TRBD2 (7 bases). Trimming took off 0 bases at V and 0 bases at J, with 17 bases between the two ends. Germline CDR1 is GTSNPN and CDR2 is SVGIG (reference sequence). The CDR3 loop spans 18 amino acids. For the CDR3, the DNA is TGTGCCTGGAGTGTCTTGGCAGGGGAGGGATCGAACACCGGGGAGCTGTTTTTT. Protein product: CAWSVLAGEGSNTGELFF.